Here is one TCR beta chain with its context. The antigen is not known. TCR beta cDNA libraries had unique molecular identifiers. One entry per CDR3 protein, called by TCRdb with MiXCR from the PCR reads. The sample includes about 560,000 distinct CDR3 sequences, around 44% of them seen just once. This sample was taken from a study of post-analysis software for immune sequencing data. The ends were cut back, 0 bases at V and 11 bases at J, with 16 bases in the middle. There are 14 residues in the CDR3. Germline V gives CDR1 SGHNT, CDR2 YENEEA. Study-wide results and limits: Controls significantly exceeded multiple sclerosis patients in normalized Chao1 diversity. TRBV5-6, TRBV5-1 and TRBV20-1 belonged to a set of about 5 TRBV segments that were more frequent in patients than controls.

Sequenced material: blood. The clonotype originates from a girl aged 5 to 17 with multiple sclerosis. The V gene is TRBV11-3, the J gene TRBJ2-5; the D gene is possibly TRBD1 (5 bases). As DNA, the CDR3 is TGTGCCAGCAGCTTAGATATGCGTCTACAGGAGCAGTACTTC. Translated, it gives CASSLDMRLQEQYF.